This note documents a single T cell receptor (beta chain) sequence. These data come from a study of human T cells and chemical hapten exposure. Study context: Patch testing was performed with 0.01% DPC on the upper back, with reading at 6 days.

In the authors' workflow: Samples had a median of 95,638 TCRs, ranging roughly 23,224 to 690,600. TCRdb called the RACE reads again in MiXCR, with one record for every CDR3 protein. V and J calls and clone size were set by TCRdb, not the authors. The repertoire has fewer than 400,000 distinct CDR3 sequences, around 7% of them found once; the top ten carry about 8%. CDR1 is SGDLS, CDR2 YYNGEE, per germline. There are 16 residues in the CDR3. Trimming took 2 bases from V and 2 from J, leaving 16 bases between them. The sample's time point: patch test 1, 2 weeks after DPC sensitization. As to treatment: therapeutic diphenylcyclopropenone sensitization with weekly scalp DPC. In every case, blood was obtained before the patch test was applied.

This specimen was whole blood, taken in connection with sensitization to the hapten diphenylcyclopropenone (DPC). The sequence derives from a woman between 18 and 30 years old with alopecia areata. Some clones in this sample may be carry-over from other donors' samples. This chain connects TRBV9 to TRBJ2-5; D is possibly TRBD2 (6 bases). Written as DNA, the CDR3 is TGTGCCAGCAGCGTGGACGGGGGAGCTTATCAAGAGACCCAGTACTTC. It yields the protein CASSVDGGAYQETQYF.